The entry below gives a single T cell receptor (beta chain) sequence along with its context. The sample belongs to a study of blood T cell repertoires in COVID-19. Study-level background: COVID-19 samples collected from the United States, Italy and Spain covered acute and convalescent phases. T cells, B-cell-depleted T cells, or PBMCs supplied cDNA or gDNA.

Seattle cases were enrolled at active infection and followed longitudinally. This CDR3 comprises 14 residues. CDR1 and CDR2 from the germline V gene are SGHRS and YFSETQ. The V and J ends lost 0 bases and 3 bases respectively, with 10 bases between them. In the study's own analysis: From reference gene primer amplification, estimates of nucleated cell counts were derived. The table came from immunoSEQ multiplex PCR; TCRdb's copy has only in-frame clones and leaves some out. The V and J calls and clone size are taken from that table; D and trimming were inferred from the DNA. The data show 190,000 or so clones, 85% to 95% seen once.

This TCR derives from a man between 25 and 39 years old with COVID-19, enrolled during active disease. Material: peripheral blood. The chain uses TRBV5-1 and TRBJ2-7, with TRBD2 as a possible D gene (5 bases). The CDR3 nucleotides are TGCGCCAGCAGCTTGGACGGAGGTGGCTACGAGCAGTACTTC. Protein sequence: CASSLDGGGYEQYF. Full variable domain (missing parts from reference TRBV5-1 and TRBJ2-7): KAGVTQTPRYLIKTRGQQVTLSCSPISGHRSVSWYQQTPGQGLQFLFEYFSETQRNKGNFPGRFSGRQFSNSRSEMNVSTLELGDSALYLCASSLDGGGYEQYFGPGTRLTVT.